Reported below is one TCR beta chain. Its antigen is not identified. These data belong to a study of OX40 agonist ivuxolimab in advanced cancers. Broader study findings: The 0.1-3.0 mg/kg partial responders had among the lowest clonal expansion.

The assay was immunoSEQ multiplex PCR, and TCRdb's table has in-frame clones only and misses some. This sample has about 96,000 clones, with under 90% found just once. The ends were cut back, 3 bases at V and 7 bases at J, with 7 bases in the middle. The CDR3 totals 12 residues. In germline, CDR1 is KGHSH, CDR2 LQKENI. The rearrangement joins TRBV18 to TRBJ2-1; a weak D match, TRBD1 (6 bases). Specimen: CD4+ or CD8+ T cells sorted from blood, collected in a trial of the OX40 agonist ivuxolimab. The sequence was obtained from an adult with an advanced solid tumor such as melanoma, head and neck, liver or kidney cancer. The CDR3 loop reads CASSPQGNEQFF. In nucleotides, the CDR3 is TGTGCCAGCTCACCCCAGGGGAATGAGCAGTTCTTC.